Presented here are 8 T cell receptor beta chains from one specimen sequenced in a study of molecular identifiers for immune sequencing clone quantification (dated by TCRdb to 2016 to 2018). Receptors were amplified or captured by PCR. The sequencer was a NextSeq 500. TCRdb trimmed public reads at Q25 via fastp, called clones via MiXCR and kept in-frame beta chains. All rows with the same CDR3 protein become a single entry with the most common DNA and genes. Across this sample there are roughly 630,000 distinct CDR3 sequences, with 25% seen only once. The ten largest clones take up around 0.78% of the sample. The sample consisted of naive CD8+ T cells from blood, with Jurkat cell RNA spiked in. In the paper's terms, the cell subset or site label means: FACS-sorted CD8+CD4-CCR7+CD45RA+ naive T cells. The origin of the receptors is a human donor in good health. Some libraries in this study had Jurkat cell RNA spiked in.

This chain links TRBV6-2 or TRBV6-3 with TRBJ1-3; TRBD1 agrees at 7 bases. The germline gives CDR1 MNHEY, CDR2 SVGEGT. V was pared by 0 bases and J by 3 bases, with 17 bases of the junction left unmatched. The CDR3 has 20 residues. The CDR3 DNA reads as TGTGCCAGCAGTTACTCGAATCCCTACTCCGGGACAGCTTTTGGAAACACCATATATTTT. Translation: CASSYSNPYSGTAFGNTIYF.

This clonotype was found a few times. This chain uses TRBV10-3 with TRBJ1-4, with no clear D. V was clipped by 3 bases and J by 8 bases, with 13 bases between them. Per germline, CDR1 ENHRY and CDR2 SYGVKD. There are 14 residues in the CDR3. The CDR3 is CAISEGPPGEKLFF. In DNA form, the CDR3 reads TGTGCCATCAGTGAAGGACCTCCTGGGGAAAAACTGTTTTTT.

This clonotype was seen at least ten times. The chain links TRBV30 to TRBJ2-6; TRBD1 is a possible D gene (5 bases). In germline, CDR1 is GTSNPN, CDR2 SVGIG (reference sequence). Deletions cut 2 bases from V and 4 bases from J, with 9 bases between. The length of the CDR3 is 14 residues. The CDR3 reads CAWSLTAGANVLTF. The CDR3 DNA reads TGTGCCTGGAGTTTGACAGCGGGGGCCAACGTCCTGACTTTC.

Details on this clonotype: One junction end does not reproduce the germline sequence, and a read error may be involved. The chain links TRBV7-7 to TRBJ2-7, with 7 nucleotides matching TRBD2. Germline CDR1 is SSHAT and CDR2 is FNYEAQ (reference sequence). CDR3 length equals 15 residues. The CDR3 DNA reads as TGTGCTAGCAGCTGTAGCGGGCGGGCTACCTACGAGCAGTACTTC. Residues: CASSCSGRATYEQYF.

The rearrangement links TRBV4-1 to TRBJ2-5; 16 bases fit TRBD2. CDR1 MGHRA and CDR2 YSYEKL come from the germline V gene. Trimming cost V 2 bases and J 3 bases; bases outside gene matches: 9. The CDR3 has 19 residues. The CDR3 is CASSQPGTSGGAEEETQYF. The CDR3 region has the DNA TGCGCCAGCAGCCAACCTGGGACTAGCGGGGGGGCAGAGGAAGAGACCCAGTACTTC.

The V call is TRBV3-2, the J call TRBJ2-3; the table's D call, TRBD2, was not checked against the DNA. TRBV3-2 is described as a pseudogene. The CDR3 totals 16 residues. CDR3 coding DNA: TGTGCCAGCAGCCAAGATCTCTCCCTTAGCACAGATACGCAGTATTTT. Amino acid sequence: CASSQDLSLSTDTQYF.

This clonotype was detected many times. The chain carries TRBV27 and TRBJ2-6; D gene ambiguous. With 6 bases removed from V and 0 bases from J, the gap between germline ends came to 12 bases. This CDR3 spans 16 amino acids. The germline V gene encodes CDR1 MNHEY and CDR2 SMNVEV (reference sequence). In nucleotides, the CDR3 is TGTGCCAGCAGCCTACTACTATTCTCTGGGGCCAACGTCCTGACTTTC. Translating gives CASSLLLFSGANVLTF.

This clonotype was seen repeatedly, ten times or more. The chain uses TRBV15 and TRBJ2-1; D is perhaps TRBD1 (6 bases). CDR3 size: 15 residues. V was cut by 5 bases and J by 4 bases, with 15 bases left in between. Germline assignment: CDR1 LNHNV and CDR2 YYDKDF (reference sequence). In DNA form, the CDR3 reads TGTGCCACCAGCGCAAACAGGGATTTATACAATGAGCAGTTCTTC. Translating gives CATSANRDLYNEQFF.